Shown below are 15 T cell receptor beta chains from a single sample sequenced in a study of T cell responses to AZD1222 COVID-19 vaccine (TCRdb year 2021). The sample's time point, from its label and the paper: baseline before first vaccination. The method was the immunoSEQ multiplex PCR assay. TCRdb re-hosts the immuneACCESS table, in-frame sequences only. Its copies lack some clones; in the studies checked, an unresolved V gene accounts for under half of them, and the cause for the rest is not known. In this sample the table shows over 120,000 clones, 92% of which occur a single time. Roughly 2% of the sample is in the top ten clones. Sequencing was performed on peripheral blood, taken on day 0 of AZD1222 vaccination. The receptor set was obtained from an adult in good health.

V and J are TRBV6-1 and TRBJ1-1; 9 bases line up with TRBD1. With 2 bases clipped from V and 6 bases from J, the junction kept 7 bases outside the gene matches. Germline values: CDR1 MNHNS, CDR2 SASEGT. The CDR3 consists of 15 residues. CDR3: CASSEFGQGSPEAFF. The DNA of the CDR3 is TGTGCCAGCAGTGAATTCGGACAGGGGTCACCTGAAGCTTTCTTT.

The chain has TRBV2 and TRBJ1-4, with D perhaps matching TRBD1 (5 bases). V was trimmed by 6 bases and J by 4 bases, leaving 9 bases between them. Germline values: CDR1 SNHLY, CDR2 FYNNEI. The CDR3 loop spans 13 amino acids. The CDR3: CASRQENNEKLFF. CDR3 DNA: TGTGCCAGCAGACAGGAGAATAATGAAAAACTGTTTTTT.

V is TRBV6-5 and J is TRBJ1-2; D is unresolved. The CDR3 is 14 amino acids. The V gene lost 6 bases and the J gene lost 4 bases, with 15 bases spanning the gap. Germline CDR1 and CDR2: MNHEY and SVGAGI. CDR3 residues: CASSRGPRAYGYTF. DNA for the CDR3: TGTGCCAGCAGCCGAGGACCCAGAGCCTATGGCTACACCTTC.

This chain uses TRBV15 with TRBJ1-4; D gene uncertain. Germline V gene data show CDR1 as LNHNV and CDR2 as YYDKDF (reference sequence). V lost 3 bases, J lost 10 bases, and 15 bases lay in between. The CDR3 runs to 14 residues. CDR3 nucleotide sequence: TGTGCCACCAGCAGGGCCGACCGCATTGTAAAACTGTTTTTT. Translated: CATSRADRIVKLFF. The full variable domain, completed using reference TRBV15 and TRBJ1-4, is DAMVIQNPRYQVTQFGKPVTLSCSQTLNHNVMYWYQQKSSQAPKLLFHYYDKDFNNEADTPDNFQSRRPNTSFCFLDIRSPGLGDTAMYLCATSRADRIVKLFFGSGTQLSVL.

The CDR3 DNA is TGTGCCAGCAGTTTTAACTACGAGCAGTACTTC. It specifies CASSFNYEQYF. The V call is TRBV3-1 (or the pseudogene TRBV3-2), the J call TRBJ2-7; D is unclear. The CDR3 loop spans 11 amino acids. In germline, CDR1 is LGHDT, CDR2 YNNKEL (reference sequence). Trimming removed 6 bases from V and 3 bases from J, with 6 bases in between.

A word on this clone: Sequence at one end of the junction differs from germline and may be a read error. In DNA, the CDR3 is TGCGCCAGCAGCCAAACCCTAACCCGGAAGGTCAACTTC. It encodes CASSQTLTRKVNF. This chain links TRBV4-1 with TRBJ2-5; D remains unclear. The germline gives CDR1 MGHRA, CDR2 YSYEKL. This CDR3 is built from 13 residues.

The CDR3 DNA is TGTGCCAGTGGGGAGGGTTCACTTAGCAATCAGCCCCAGCATTTT. It specifies CASGEGSLSNQPQHF. V gene TRBV19 combines with J gene TRBJ1-5; D is undetermined. This CDR3 contains 15 residues. In germline, CDR1 is LNHDA, CDR2 SQIVND (reference sequence). V lost 8 bases to trimming and J lost 0 bases, with 14 bases between them.

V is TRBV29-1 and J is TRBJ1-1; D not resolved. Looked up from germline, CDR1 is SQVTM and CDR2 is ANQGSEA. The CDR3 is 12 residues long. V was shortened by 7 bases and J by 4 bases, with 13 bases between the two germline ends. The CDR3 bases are TGCAGCGCTCATCGGCCGGGCACTGAAGCTTTCTTT. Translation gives CSAHRPGTEAFF.

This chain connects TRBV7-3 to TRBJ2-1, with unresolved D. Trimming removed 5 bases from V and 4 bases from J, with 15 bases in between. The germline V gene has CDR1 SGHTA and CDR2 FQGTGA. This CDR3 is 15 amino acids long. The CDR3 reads CASSRDSQRYNEQFF. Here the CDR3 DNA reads TGTGCCAGCAGCCGTGACTCCCAGAGGTACAATGAGCAGTTCTTC.

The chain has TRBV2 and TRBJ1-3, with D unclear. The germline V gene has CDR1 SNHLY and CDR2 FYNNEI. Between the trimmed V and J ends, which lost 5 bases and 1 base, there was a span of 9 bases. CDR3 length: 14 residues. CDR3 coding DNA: TGTGCCAGCAGTAGGGAGTGGTCTGGAAACACCATATATTTT. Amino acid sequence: CASSREWSGNTIYF.

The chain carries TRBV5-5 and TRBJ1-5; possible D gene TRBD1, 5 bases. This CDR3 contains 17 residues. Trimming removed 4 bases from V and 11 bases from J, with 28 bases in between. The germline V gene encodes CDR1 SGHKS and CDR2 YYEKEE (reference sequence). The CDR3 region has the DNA TGTGCCAGCAGCCCCCAGGGTATTCCGGGGATGATAGCGGCCCAGCATTTT. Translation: CASSPQGIPGMIAAQHF.

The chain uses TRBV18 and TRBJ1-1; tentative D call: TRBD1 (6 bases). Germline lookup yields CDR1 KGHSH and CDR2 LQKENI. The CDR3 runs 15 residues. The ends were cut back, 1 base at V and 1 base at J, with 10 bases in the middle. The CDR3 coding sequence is TGTGCCAGCTCACCACGAGGGGGAGAGAACACTGAAGCTTTCTTT. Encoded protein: CASSPRGGENTEAFF.

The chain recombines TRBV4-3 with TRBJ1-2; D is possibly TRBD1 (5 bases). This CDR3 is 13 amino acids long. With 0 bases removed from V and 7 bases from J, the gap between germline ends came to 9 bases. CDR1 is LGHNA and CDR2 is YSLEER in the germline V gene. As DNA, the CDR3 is TGCGCCAGCAGCCAAGAAAGAGGGGCTGGCTACACCTTC. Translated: CASSQERGAGYTF.

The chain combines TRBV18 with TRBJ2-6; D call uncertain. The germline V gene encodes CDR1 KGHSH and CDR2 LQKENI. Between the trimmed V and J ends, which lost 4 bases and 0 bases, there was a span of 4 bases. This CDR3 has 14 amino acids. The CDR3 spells CASSLSSGANVLTF. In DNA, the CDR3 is TGTGCCAGCTCACTGAGCTCTGGGGCCAACGTCCTGACTTTC.

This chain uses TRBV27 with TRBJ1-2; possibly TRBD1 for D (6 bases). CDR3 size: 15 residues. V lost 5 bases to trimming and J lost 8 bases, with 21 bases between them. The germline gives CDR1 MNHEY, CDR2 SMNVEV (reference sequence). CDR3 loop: CASSPGGRGSRGYTF. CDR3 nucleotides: TGTGCCAGCAGTCCTGGGGGCCGGGGTAGTAGGGGCTACACCTTC.